This is a list of T cell receptor beta chains from one sample in a study of T cell repertoires in cytomegalovirus infection. TCRdb redid the calling of the reads with MiXCR, one entry per CDR3 protein. The table lists some 180,000 distinct CDR3 sequences, 8% to 10% of them singletons. The sequenced sample was PBMCs. The source of these receptors is a human donor in good health (CMV status not recorded). Some clones in this sample may be carry-over from other donors' samples. CDR3s include the opening cysteine and the closing phenylalanine or tryptophan. Fields, in order: V gene, D gene, clone size, J gene, CDR3 DNA, CDR3 protein. The D gene is left open where the match is weak. Clone size is stated in some rows and not others, as once, few, many or a class when expanded.

TRBV29-1,-,few,TRBJ1-4,TGCAGCGTTCCCGTCTCCGGGGCAACTAATGAAAAACTGTTTTTT,CSVPVSGATNEKLFF
TRBV7-2,TRBD1,many,TRBJ2-1,TGTGCCAGCAGCTTAGCGGGGACAGGGCGTCCGTACAATGAGCAGTTCTTC,CASSLAGTGRPYNEQFF
TRBV5-4,TRBD2,-,TRBJ2-5,TGTGCCAGCAGCCCCCGGACTAGCGGGAGGGGTGAGACCCAGTACTTC,CASSPRTSGRGETQYF
TRBV5-4,TRBD1,many,TRBJ1-2,TGTGCCAGCAGCCCCGGACAGGGGAGCAGCTATGGCTACACCTTC,CASSPGQGSSYGYTF
TRBV5-3,TRBD1,-,TRBJ1-1,TGTGCCAGCAGCCTACAGACAGGGATAAACACTGAAGCTTTCTTT,CASSLQTGINTEAFF
TRBV13,-,few,TRBJ1-2,TGTGCCAGCAGGAAATTGGGGAGGACAGTTATTGGCTACACCTTC,CASRKLGRTVIGYTF
TRBV6-2/TRBV6-3,-,few,TRBJ1-2,TGTGCCAGCAGTTTCACCGTTCTAGGCTACACCTTC,CASSFTVLGYTF
TRBV29-1,TRBD1,-,TRBJ1-4,TGCAGCGTAGCCTTTGGGACAGTGGATGAAAAACTGTTTTTT,CSVAFGTVDEKLFF
TRBV9,TRBD2,few,TRBJ2-1,TGTGCCAGCAGCCCTAGCGGCAACCCCCTTGAGCAGTTCTTC,CASSPSGNPLEQFF
TRBV7-2,-,many,TRBJ1-1,TGTGCCAGCAGCCCCCAGAAGGTAGTGAACACTGAAGCTTTCTTT,CASSPQKVVNTEAFF
TRBV6-2/TRBV6-3,-,-,TRBJ1-1,TGTGCCAGCAGCCGCCGAACTGAAGCTTTCTTT,CASSRRTEAFF
TRBV27,-,many,TRBJ2-3,TGTGCCAGCAGTCTTACTAGCACAGATACGCAGTATTTT,CASSLTSTDTQYF
TRBV7-2,-,many,TRBJ2-1,TGTGCCAGCAGCTTAGCTAGCTCCATCTACAATGAGCAGTTCTTC,CASSLASSIYNEQFF
TRBV20-1,TRBD1,-,TRBJ1-3,TGCAGTACTAGCCCCCCGGACAGGCCCTCTGGAAACACCATATATTTT,CSTSPPDRPSGNTIYF
TRBV7-2,TRBD2,few,TRBJ2-4,TGTGCCAGCAGCTTAGTGGCGGGAGTGGGCAAAAACATTCAGTACTTC,CASSLVAGVGKNIQYF
TRBV5-6,-,-,TRBJ2-7,TGTGCCAGCAGCTTGGGTTATGACTCTACCTCCTACGAGCAGTACTTC,CASSLGYDSTSYEQYF
TRBV20-1,-,few,TRBJ2-7,TGCAGTGCTAGAGACTTACTAGTCAACGAGCAGTACTTC,CSARDLLVNEQYF
TRBV20-1,TRBD2,-,TRBJ2-7,TGCAGTGCGGGGGGGGGTGGCAGCTCCTACGAGCAGTACTTC,CSAGGGGSSYEQYF
TRBV20-1,-,-,TRBJ2-1,TGCAGTGCTTTTAGCGGAGGCCTCAATGAGCAGTTCTTC,CSAFSGGLNEQFF
TRBV11-2,TRBD1,many,TRBJ1-1,TGTGCCAGCAGCTTAGTAGGCCAGGGGGGCACTGAAGCTTTCTTT,CASSLVGQGGTEAFF
TRBV7-9,TRBD1,many,TRBJ1-1,TGTGCCAGCAGCCCCAGGGGGGAGAACACTGAAGCTTTCTTT,CASSPRGENTEAFF
TRBV7-2,-,many,TRBJ2-7,TGTGCCAGCAGCTTAATTTACACCTACGAGCAGTACTTC,CASSLIYTYEQYF
TRBV29-1,-,-,TRBJ1-1,TGCAGCGCCAAGGGGGGCTCGAGGACTGAAGCTTTCTTT,CSAKGGSRTEAFF
TRBV6-6,-,many,TRBJ2-5,TGTGCCAGCGTCTGGGGGTCAGGGGCCCAAGAGACCCAGTACTTC,CASVWGSGAQETQYF
TRBV10-3,-,many,TRBJ2-1,TGTGCCATCAGTGAGTCGCGTGGGGGCTTCAATGAGCAGTTCTTC,CAISESRGGFNEQFF
TRBV7-2,TRBD2,many,TRBJ2-1,TGTGCCAGCATGGGACTAGCGGGCTACAATGAGCAGTTCTTC,CASMGLAGYNEQFF
TRBV5-6,-,-,TRBJ2-7,TGTGCCAGCAGCTTGTCGGCGGTTGAGTACGAGCAGTACTTC,CASSLSAVEYEQYF
TRBV12-3/TRBV12-4,TRBD1,many,TRBJ2-6,TGTGCCAGCAGTTCACAGGGGTTCTCTGGGGCCAACGTCCTGACTTTC,CASSSQGFSGANVLTF
TRBV28,-,many,TRBJ2-2,TGTGCCAGCACTCAGGAGGGCCTAGTTCGTCGGACCGGGGAGCTGTTTTTT,CASTQEGLVRRTGELFF
TRBV6-5,TRBD2,many,TRBJ2-3,TGTGCCAGCAGTTACGGGGCGGGGGGGCTTAGGGATACGCAGTATTTT,CASSYGAGGLRDTQYF
TRBV28,TRBD1,many,TRBJ1-1,TGTGCCAGCAATCTGGGACAGTTGAACATGAACACTGAAGCTTTCTTT,CASNLGQLNMNTEAFF
TRBV7-2,TRBD2,many,TRBJ2-7,TGTGCCAGCAGCTTCCTCGGGGAGGGCCGAGAGTACTTC,CASSFLGEGREYF
TRBV20-1,-,-,TRBJ1-3,TGCAGTGCTCTAGAACCGGGACCCGGCTCTGGAAACACCATATATTTT,CSALEPGPGSGNTIYF
TRBV7-8,-,many,TRBJ2-6,TGTGCCAGCAGCTTAGCGACTGCCTCTGGGGCCAACGTCCTGACTTTC,CASSLATASGANVLTF
TRBV7-7,TRBD2,many,TRBJ2-3,TGTGCTAGCAGCTTAGTTAGCGGGAGTCCCACAGATACGCAGTATTTT,CASSLVSGSPTDTQYF